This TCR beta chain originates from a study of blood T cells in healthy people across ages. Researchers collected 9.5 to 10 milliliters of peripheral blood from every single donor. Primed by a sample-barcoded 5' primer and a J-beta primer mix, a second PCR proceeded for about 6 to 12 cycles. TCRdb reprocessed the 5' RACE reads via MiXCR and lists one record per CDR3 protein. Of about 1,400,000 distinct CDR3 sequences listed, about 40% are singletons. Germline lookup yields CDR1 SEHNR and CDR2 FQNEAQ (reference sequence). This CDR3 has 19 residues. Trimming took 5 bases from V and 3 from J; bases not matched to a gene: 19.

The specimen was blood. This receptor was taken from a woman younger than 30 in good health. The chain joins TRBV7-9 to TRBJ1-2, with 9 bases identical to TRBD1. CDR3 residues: CASSPRPGQGRYGDYGYTF. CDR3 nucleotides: TGTGCCAGCAGCCCCCGCCCTGGACAGGGGAGGTATGGAGACTATGGCTACACCTTC. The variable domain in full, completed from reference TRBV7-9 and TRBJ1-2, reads DTGVSQNPRHKITKRGQNVTFRCDPISEHNRLYWYRQTLGQGPEFLTYFQNEAQLEKSRLLSDRFSAERPKGSFSTLEIQRTEQGDSAMYLCASSPRPGQGRYGDYGYTFGSGTRLTVV.